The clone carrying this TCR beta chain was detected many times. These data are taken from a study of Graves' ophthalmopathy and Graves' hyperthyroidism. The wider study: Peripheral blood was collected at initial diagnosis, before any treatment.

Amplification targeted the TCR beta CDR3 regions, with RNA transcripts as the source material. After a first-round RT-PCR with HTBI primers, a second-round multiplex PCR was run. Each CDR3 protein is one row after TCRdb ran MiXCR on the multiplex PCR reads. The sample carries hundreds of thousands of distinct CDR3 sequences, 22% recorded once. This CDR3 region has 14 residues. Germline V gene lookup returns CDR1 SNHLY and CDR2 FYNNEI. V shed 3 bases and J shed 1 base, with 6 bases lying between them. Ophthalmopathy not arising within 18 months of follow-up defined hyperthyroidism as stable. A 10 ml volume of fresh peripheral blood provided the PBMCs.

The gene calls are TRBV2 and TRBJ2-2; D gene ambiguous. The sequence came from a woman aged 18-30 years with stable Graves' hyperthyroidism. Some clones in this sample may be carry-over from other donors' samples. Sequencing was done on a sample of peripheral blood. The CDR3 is CASSDIRNTGELFF. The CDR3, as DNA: TGTGCCAGCAGTGACATTCGGAACACCGGGGAGCTGTTTTTT.